This TCR beta chain emerged from a study of blood T cells in healthy people across ages. Points from the study as a whole: When set beside aged donors, long-lived donors presented more naive CD4+ cells and higher diversity. There was no known CMV status for donors, so expanded clonotype changes were possibly confounded. PBMC samples, being unsorted, prevented any conclusive comparison of naive and antigen-experienced cells.

About this clonotype itself: Its antigen is still unknown.

The second PCR ran about 6 to 12 cycles with a sample-barcoded 5' primer and J-beta primers. TCRdb ran MiXCR on the 5' RACE reads and lists one entry per CDR3 protein. The repertoire includes about 1.4 million distinct CDR3 sequences, approximately 59% of them detected once, and over 6.5% sits in the top ten. V lost 3 bases to trimming and J lost 3 bases, with 15 bases between them. CDR3 length: 14 amino acids. Germline CDR1 reads DFQATT; CDR2 reads SNEGSKA (reference sequence). Extraction yielded at least 5.5 micrograms of total RNA per sample. The gene calls are TRBV20-1 and TRBJ2-7; no firm D call. The sequencing input was blood. The TCR was taken from a man aged 18-30 years in good health. The CDR3 region is CSASVGRSNYEQYF. In DNA form, the CDR3 reads TGCAGTGCTAGTGTTGGCAGATCTAACTACGAGCAGTACTTC.